The 30 T cell receptor beta chains given below trace back to one sample, sequenced in a study of shared clonotypes between healthy human individuals. The data were produced by immunoSEQ multiplex PCR, yet TCRdb's version contains in-frame clones alone and is incomplete. This sample has about 960,000 clones, with approximately 76% found just once. The sequencing sample was made of memory CD4+ T cells sorted from blood. Noted subset: CD45RA-negative fraction. The receptors here all came from a man between 18 and 29 years old in good health.

This chain connects TRBV30 to TRBJ2-3, with 9 positions matching TRBD2. Per the germline V gene, CDR1 is GTSNPN and CDR2 is SVGIG (reference sequence). V lost 1 base, J lost 4 bases, and 6 bases stayed unmatched. The CDR3 has 15 residues. DNA for the CDR3: TGTGCCTGGAGTGGGAGCGGGAGGAGGGCAGATACGCAGTATTTT. Translation gives CAWSGSGRRADTQYF.

This clone appeared a single time. The V gene is TRBV19, the J gene TRBJ1-5, with 7 positions matching TRBD1. There are 15 residues in the CDR3. After removal of 3 bases from V and 11 bases from J, the junction contained 13 bases not matched to a gene. Germline assignment: CDR1 LNHDA and CDR2 SQIVND (reference sequence). The DNA for the CDR3 is TGTGCCAGTAGTATTTCCGGGACAGCGGTGCTGGCCCAGCATTTT. This translates into CASSISGTAVLAQHF.

This clone was observed a few times. Written as DNA, the CDR3 is TGTGCCAGCACCCGGGACTCCTACAATGAGCAGTTCTTC. Translation: CASTRDSYNEQFF. This rearrangement joins TRBV6-5 to TRBJ2-1; TRBD2 might be the D (5 bases). This CDR3 has 13 amino acids. V was trimmed by 7 bases and J by 0 bases, leaving 7 bases between them. Germline CDR1 MNHEY, CDR2 SVGAGI.

The chain combines TRBV11-2 with TRBJ2-2; D may be TRBD1 (6 bases). The V and J ends lost 4 bases and 1 base respectively, with 13 bases between them. Germline loops: CDR1 SGHAT, CDR2 FQNNGV. This CDR3 is 16 amino acids long. The DNA for the CDR3 is TGTGCCAGCAGCTCTGGGGGCTTTTGGAACACCGGGGAGCTGTTTTTT. It codes for CASSSGGFWNTGELFF.

This clone was found a few times. V usage is TRBV28 and J usage is TRBJ1-5; D uncertain. Trimming took 8 bases from V and 6 from J, leaving 11 bases between them. The CDR3 is made up of 12 amino acids. CDR1 is MDHEN and CDR2 is SYDVKM in the germline V gene. CDR3: CASVRSGQPQHF. As DNA, the CDR3 is TGTGCCAGCGTTAGGAGCGGTCAGCCCCAGCATTTT.

The chain employs TRBV6-5 and TRBJ2-7; no clear D gene. The germline gives CDR1 MNHEY, CDR2 SVGAGI. V shed 0 bases and J shed 3 bases, with 15 bases lying between them. The CDR3 extends over 16 amino acids. CDR3 sequence reads: CASSYSVLSLNYEQYF. The CDR3 DNA sequence: TGTGCCAGCAGTTACTCGGTTCTGTCTCTCAACTACGAGCAGTACTTC.

This chain connects TRBV19 to TRBJ2-2; D may match TRBD1 or TRBD2 (6 bases each). Looked up from germline, CDR1 is LNHDA and CDR2 is SQIVND (reference sequence). There are 18 residues in the CDR3. Trimming removed 1 base from V and 4 bases from J, with 19 bases in between. CDR3 DNA: TGTGCCAGTAGTATAGTTTGGGGGGCCCCCCGGGGCACCGGGGAGCTGTTTTTT. It yields the protein CASSIVWGAPRGTGELFF.

The CDR3 bases are TGCAGCGTCAGACAGGGGCAGACTGAAGCTTTCTTT. Translation gives CSVRQGQTEAFF. The V and J genes are TRBV29-1 and TRBJ1-1, with TRBD1 identical over 8 bases. After removal of 6 bases from V and 5 bases from J, the junction contained 5 bases not matched to a gene. The germline V gene has CDR1 SQVTM and CDR2 ANQGSEA. This CDR3 has 12 residues.

Worth noting for this clone: The conserved closing phenylalanine or tryptophan is absent in this CDR3, likely reflecting a read error. The limits of the CDR3 on the DNA are not certain, so only TCRdb's listed CDR3 is given. The genes are TRBV18 and TRBJ1-2; TRBD1 is the table's D call, not checked against the DNA. CDR1 KGHSH and CDR2 LQKENI come from the germline V gene. Both ends counted, the CDR3 spans 13 residues. This CDR3 is CASSPYPGQGARL.

This chain links TRBV5-1 with TRBJ2-3; no clear D gene. This CDR3 contains 13 residues. From germline, CDR1 is SGHRS and CDR2 YFSETQ. The V and J ends lost 0 bases and 5 bases respectively, with 7 bases between them. The CDR3 DNA follows: TGCGCCAGCAGCTTGGCCAACGGAGATACGCAGTATTTT. Its translation is CASSLANGDTQYF.

This clone was seen just once. The genes are TRBV27 and TRBJ2-7; 7 bases match TRBD2. The CDR3 extends over 14 amino acids. Germline V gives CDR1 MNHEY, CDR2 SMNVEV (reference sequence). The V and J ends lost 3 bases and 2 bases, in that order; junction bases with no gene match: 4. In DNA form, the CDR3 reads TGTGCCAGCAGTTTTGGTGGGAGGGCCTACGAGCAGTACTTC. Translated: CASSFGGRAYEQYF.

This chain uses TRBV5-1 with TRBJ1-6, with 9 bases matching TRBD1. Germline CDR1 SGHRS, CDR2 YFSETQ. J lost 6 bases, V lost 0 bases, and 4 bases had no gene match. The CDR3 has 16 amino acids. The CDR3 loop is CASSLDGTGSNSPLHF. CDR3 coding DNA: TGCGCCAGCAGCTTGGATGGGACAGGGAGTAATTCACCCCTCCACTTT.

V and J are TRBV28 and TRBJ1-1; D gene uncertain. This CDR3 has 13 amino acids. Germline CDR1 is MDHEN and CDR2 is SYDVKM. The V end was cut by 8 bases, the J end by 4 bases, with 14 bases between. CDR3 DNA: TGTGCCAGCGGTCAGACCGGACCCACTGAAGCTTTCTTT. Translation gives CASGQTGPTEAFF.

This clone was seen a few times. This chain joins TRBV18 and TRBJ1-2; no clear D. This CDR3 has 13 residues. The germline gives CDR1 KGHSH, CDR2 LQKENI. The germline V and J ends were trimmed by 3 bases and 6 bases, with 11 bases remaining between them. In DNA, the CDR3 is TGTGCCAGCTCACCTGGACGGCTTGATGGCTACACCTTC. This encodes CASSPGRLDGYTF.

The chain couples TRBV25-1 to TRBJ2-2, with TRBD2 matching 10 bases. Trimming took 4 bases from V and 7 from J; bases not matched to a gene: 12. Germline assignment: CDR1 MGHDK and CDR2 SYGVNS. The length of the CDR3 is 17 residues. The CDR3 here is CASSVGTSVLGGGELFF. The DNA for the CDR3 is TGTGCCAGCAGTGTCGGGACTAGCGTTCTGGGGGGCGGGGAGCTGTTTTTT. The entire variable domain, with the rest obtained from reference TRBV25-1 and TRBJ2-2, is as follows: EADIYQTPRYLVIGTGKKITLECSQTMGHDKMYWYQQDPGMELHLIHYSYGVNSTEKGDLSSESTVSRIRTEHFPLTLESARPSHTSQYLCASSVGTSVLGGGELFFGEGSRLTVL.

V usage is TRBV19 and J usage is TRBJ1-2, with 11 bases fitting TRBD1. The CDR3 is made up of 13 amino acids. Germline CDR1 reads LNHDA; CDR2 reads SQIVND (reference sequence). The V gene end was trimmed by 6 bases and the J gene end by 4 bases; junction bases not matched to a gene: 1. The chain's CDR3 is CASSGTGGYGYTF. For the CDR3, the DNA is TGTGCCAGTAGCGGGACAGGGGGCTATGGCTACACCTTC.

The chain recombines TRBV29-1 with TRBJ2-4; TRBD2 matches at 8 bases. Germline V gene lookup returns CDR1 SQVTM and CDR2 ANQGSEA. J gave up 4 bases and V 5 bases, and 7 bases lay outside the gene matches. This CDR3 contains 14 residues. This CDR3 reads CSVLREGRKNIQYF. As DNA, the CDR3 is TGCAGCGTTCTCCGGGAGGGCCGAAAAAACATTCAGTACTTC.

About this clone: A much more abundant neighbour one base away suggests this may be a read error. V usage is TRBV7-3 and J usage is TRBJ1-2; 7 bases line up with TRBD1. The CDR3 covers 13 residues. The germline CDR1 and CDR2 sequences are SGHTA and FQGTGA. V lost 5 bases and J lost 3; bases outside the gene matches: 3. CDR3 amino acids: CASSPGTDYGYTF. The CDR3 DNA sequence: TGTGCCAGCAGCCCCGGGACAGACTATGGCTACACCTTC.

The chain couples TRBV5-3 to TRBJ2-4; D not resolved. TRBV5-3 is annotated as an ORF whose role is uncertain. Trimming removed 0 bases at V and 13 bases at J, with 11 bases between. This CDR3 has 12 residues. CDR3 in amino acids: CARSLEVGPQYF. As DNA, the CDR3 is TGTGCCAGAAGCTTGGAGGTGGGCCCCCAGTACTTC.

This rearrangement joins TRBV18 to TRBJ2-1; 15 bases map to TRBD2. The ends lost 8 bases at V and 6 bases at J; junction bases unmatched: 8. CDR3 length: 16 amino acids. Germline V gene lookup returns CDR1 KGHSH and CDR2 LQKENI. CDR3 DNA: TGTGCCAGCACTCGGACTAGCGGGGGGGCTCGCAATGAGCAGTTCTTC. Protein product: CASTRTSGGARNEQFF.

The chain couples TRBV5-4 to TRBJ1-5; 7 bases align to TRBD1. The germline V gene encodes CDR1 SGHNT and CDR2 YYREEE (reference sequence). This CDR3 contains 13 residues. V was pared by 5 bases and J by 6 bases, with 5 bases of the junction left unmatched. In DNA, the CDR3 is TGTGCCAGCAGTAGGGGGCCCGGTCAGCCCCAGCATTTT. As protein: CASSRGPGQPQHF.

V usage is TRBV15 and J usage is TRBJ2-7, with 8 bases that match TRBD2. The CDR3 is made up of 14 amino acids. Germline assignment: CDR1 LNHNV and CDR2 YYDKDF (reference sequence). J gave up 6 bases and V 4 bases, and 8 bases lay outside the gene matches. CDR3 in amino acids: CATSNLGLDTEQYF. The CDR3, as DNA: TGTGCCACCAGCAATTTGGGACTAGACACCGAGCAGTACTTC.

A note on this clone: Other DNA sequences from this sample encode an identical CDR3 as well. This chain links TRBV6-1 with TRBJ1-5; maybe TRBD1 (5 bases). Trimming removed 1 base at V and 0 bases at J, with 10 bases between. The CDR3 has 16 amino acids. Germline CDR1 reads MNHNS; CDR2 reads SASEGT. In nucleotides, the CDR3 is TGTGCCAGCAGTGAAGGACAGCTGTATAGCAATCAGCCCCAGCATTTT. It translates to CASSEGQLYSNQPQHF.

J is TRBJ2-5 and V is TRBV19, with 7 bases aligning to TRBD1. The CDR3 sequence is 15 residues long. Germline V gives CDR1 LNHDA, CDR2 SQIVND (reference sequence). The J segment lost 4 bases and the V segment lost 2 bases, leaving 7 bases of the junction unmatched. The CDR3 nucleotides are TGTGCCAGTAGTATAATGACAGGGCGGCGAGAGACCCAGTACTTC. This codes for CASSIMTGRRETQYF.

Here the CDR3 reads CASSSYSGTNYEQYF. Written as DNA, the CDR3 is TGCGCCAGCAGTTCTTATAGCGGGACAAACTACGAGCAGTACTTC. The V call is TRBV5-1, the J call TRBJ2-7, with 8 bases lining up with TRBD2. This CDR3 comprises 15 residues. V was pared by 5 bases and J by 3 bases, with 10 bases of the junction left unmatched. The V gene's germline CDR1 is SGHRS and CDR2 YFSETQ.

This chain joins TRBV19 and TRBJ1-2; D uncertain. The germline V gene encodes CDR1 LNHDA and CDR2 SQIVND (reference sequence). This CDR3 region has 16 residues. Deletions cut 6 bases from V and 3 bases from J, with 20 bases between. The CDR3, as DNA: TGTGCCAGTAGCCCCATGGGGAGAGGAGGTGACTATGGCTACACCTTC. It codes for CASSPMGRGGDYGYTF.

The rearrangement links TRBV11-2 to TRBJ2-6; the D gene is possibly TRBD1 (6 bases). This CDR3 spans 15 amino acids. V shed 2 bases and J shed 1 base, with 6 bases lying between them. Germline CDR1 SGHAT, CDR2 FQNNGV. The CDR3: CASSLRGSGANVLTF. The DNA of the CDR3 is TGTGCCAGCAGCTTAAGGGGGTCTGGGGCCAACGTCCTGACTTTC.

Only a few counts were recorded for this clone. This sequence joins TRBV9 and TRBJ1-4, with TRBD1 as a possible D gene (6 bases). This CDR3 has 16 residues. The germline CDR1 and CDR2 sequences are SGDLS and YYNGEE. V dropped 4 bases and J dropped 8 bases, with 21 bases sitting between them. The CDR3 nucleotides are TGTGCCAGCAGCCCCTACGCGGGGGGGCGGGAAGAAAAACTGTTTTTT. Residues: CASSPYAGGREEKLFF.

The V gene is TRBV4-1, the J gene TRBJ1-6; D not certain. Looked up from germline, CDR1 is MGHRA and CDR2 is YSYEKL. V was cut by 2 bases and J by 7 bases, with 3 bases left in between. This CDR3 region has 12 residues. The CDR3 loop reads CASSQRNSPLHF. The CDR3 DNA reads TGCGCCAGCAGCCAAAGGAATTCACCCCTCCACTTT.

The chain links TRBV6-6 to TRBJ1-5; a possible D gene is TRBD1 (5 bases). The germline V gene has CDR1 MNHNY and CDR2 SVGAGI (reference sequence). Trimming shortened V by 9 bases and J by 3 bases, and 12 bases separated the two germline ends. The CDR3 is 13 amino acids. The CDR3 spells CASARGSNQPQHF. The CDR3 DNA is TGTGCCAGTGCTCGGGGGTCCAATCAGCCCCAGCATTTT.